This T cell receptor (beta chain) was identified in a study of vaccination effects on CD4 cells after COVID-19. Study-wide results and caveats: Vaccine- and infection-induced clones showed marked clonal contraction late following vaccination.

TCRdb's copy holds only in-frame clones and misses some; the assay was immunoSEQ multiplex PCR. The sample consists of about 52,000 clones, more than 70% of them appearing once. After expansion with viral peptide pools in the ViraFEST assay, antigen-specific CD4+ T cells were sequenced. CD4+ T cell isolation took place after 10 days of culture. Nucleocapsid antibodies stayed negative before and after vaccination, showing no earlier SARS-CoV-2 infection. Cultivation was performed at roughly 2 million PBMC per well with roughly 9.2 IU/ml IL-2 and 9.5 to 10 ug/ml peptides added. IL-2 medium was substituted for half the medium on days 3 and 7. Germline CDR1 and CDR2: KGHDR and SFDVKD. The trim removed 4 bases at V and 2 bases at J, leaving 5 bases unmatched. The length of the CDR3 is 15 residues. With regard to this clone: Its antigen is not known.

The source of this sequence is a human donor who received a COVID-19 vaccine. The sample here was CD4+ T cells from PBMCs cultured with HCoV-OC43 spike peptides, taken before COVID-19 vaccination. Subset described: HCoV-OC43 spike overlapping peptide pool stimulation. The J gene is TRBJ2-5, the V gene TRBV24-1, with TRBD1 identical over 8 bases. The CDR3 loop reads CATSDPQGAQETQYF. CDR3 in DNA: TGTGCCACCAGTGACCCCCAGGGGGCTCAAGAGACCCAGTACTTC.